This T cell receptor (beta chain) was captured in a study of T cells in Graves' hyperthyroidism and ophthalmopathy. Study details: At the time of initial diagnosis and before any treatment, peripheral blood was collected.

Study results and limitations: Blood also held most thyroid clonotypes expanded beyond 0.001.

It was RNA transcripts that yielded the amplified TCR beta CDR3 regions. During a first-round RT-PCR of the TCR CDR3, the HTBI primer set was used. TCRdb ran MiXCR on the multiplex PCR reads and lists one entry per CDR3 protein. The profile covers a few hundred thousand distinct CDR3 sequences, with approximately 25% appearing a single time and around 70% taken by the ten largest. This clonotype was observed at least ten times. Its matching antigen is unknown. Germline V gene sequence: CDR1 DFQATT, CDR2 SNEGSKA (reference sequence). The CDR3 has 14 amino acids. V was trimmed by 3 bases and J by 0 bases, leaving 9 bases between them.

This receptor was identified in a man aged 50 or older with Graves' hyperthyroidism. The sequencing sample was made of blood. This chain connects TRBV20-1 to TRBJ2-1; D unresolved. For the CDR3, the DNA is TGCAGTGCTAGCCGACTGAACTCCTACAATGAGCAGTTCTTC. Translation gives CSASRLNSYNEQFF.